The 10 T cell receptor beta chains reported below all come from one sample, sequenced in a study of glioma-infiltrating T cells after dendritic cell vaccination. Method: immunoSEQ multiplex PCR; TCRdb's copy keeps in-frame clones and lacks some. The profile covers about 49,000 clones, with 85% appearing a single time and 10% to 12% taken by the ten largest. Sequenced material: blood, taken before dendritic cell vaccination. The receptors were sampled from a human donor with glioblastoma.

The chain links TRBV5-1 to TRBJ2-7; a weak D match, TRBD2 (5 bases). CDR1 and CDR2 (germline): SGHRS, YFSETQ. This CDR3 comprises 12 residues. Trimming took 1 base from V and 4 from J, leaving 6 bases between them. Here the CDR3 reads CASSLSGYEQYF. In DNA form, the CDR3 reads TGCGCCAGCAGCTTGTCGGGATACGAGCAGTACTTC.

CDR3 bases: TGTGCCAGCAGGTGGACGGGGGTCAATGAGCAGTTCTTC. This codes for CASRWTGVNEQFF. The chain joins TRBV5-6 to TRBJ2-1, with D perhaps matching TRBD2 (6 bases). Trimming cost V 5 bases and J 6 bases, with 12 bases left between them. Germline lookup yields CDR1 SGHDT and CDR2 YYEEEE. The CDR3 runs 13 residues. Full variable domain (outside the CDR3, taken from reference TRBV5-6 and TRBJ2-1): DAGVTQSPTHLIKTRGQQVTLRCSPKSGHDTVSWYQQALGQGPQFIFQYYEEEERQRGNFPDRFSGHQFPNYSSELNVNALLLGDSALYLCASRWTGVNEQFFGPGTRLTVL.

The chain is built from TRBV14 and TRBJ1-1, with D uncertain. CDR1 SGHDN and CDR2 FVKESK come from the germline V gene. The CDR3 has 17 residues. Trimming took 1 base from V and 1 from J, leaving 16 bases between them. CDR3 loop: CASSQVSAPRPNTEAFF. In DNA, the CDR3 is TGTGCCAGCAGCCAAGTATCGGCCCCTAGGCCGAACACTGAAGCTTTCTTT.

The chain uses TRBV16 and TRBJ1-4; 10 bases match TRBD1. V lost 4 bases to trimming and J lost 5 bases; unmatched junction nucleotides: 1. Germline CDR1 is KGHSY and CDR2 is FQNENV. The length of the CDR3 is 14 residues. CDR3 in DNA: TGTGCCAGCAGCCTGGACAGGGGGAATGAAAAACTGTTTTTT. Protein product: CASSLDRGNEKLFF.

The chain employs TRBV7-9 and TRBJ1-2, with 9 positions matching TRBD1. Germline V gives CDR1 SEHNR, CDR2 FQNEAQ (reference sequence). Unmatched junction bases numbered 6, after V lost 5 bases and J lost 11 bases. The CDR3 is made up of 12 amino acids. DNA for the CDR3: TGTGCCAGCAGCCCCGGGACAGGGCGATACACCTTC. It encodes CASSPGTGRYTF. Using reference TRBV7-9 and TRBJ1-2 for the parts outside the CDR3, the full variable domain is DTGVSQNPRHKITKRGQNVTFRCDPISEHNRLYWYRQTLGQGPEFLTYFQNEAQLEKSRLLSDRFSAERPKGSFSTLEIQRTEQGDSAMYLCASSPGTGRYTFGSGTRLTVV.

This clone was seen only a few times. The chain carries TRBV15 and TRBJ1-2; D unresolved. Trimming cost V 5 bases and J 2 bases, with 9 bases left between them. This CDR3 comprises 13 residues. Looked up from germline, CDR1 is LNHNV and CDR2 is YYDKDF (reference sequence). The chain's CDR3 is CATSGAGNYGYTF. The CDR3 DNA is TGTGCCACCAGCGGTGCGGGCAACTATGGCTACACCTTC.

The V call is TRBV2, the J call TRBJ1-2; 10 nucleotides align to TRBD1. Germline trimming cut 7 bases from V and 4 bases from J; bases unmatched to any gene: 6. Germline CDR1 and CDR2: SNHLY and FYNNEI. The CDR3 extends over 14 amino acids. The CDR3 loop reads CASTETGGSYGYTF. CDR3 sequence (DNA): TGTGCCAGCACGGAGACAGGGGGCAGCTATGGCTACACCTTC.

The chain links TRBV7-9 to TRBJ1-2, with D perhaps TRBD1 (5 bases). V dropped 5 bases and J dropped 8 bases, with 15 bases sitting between them. The CDR3 consists of 13 residues. CDR1 SEHNR and CDR2 FQNEAQ come from the germline V gene (reference sequence). CDR3 sequence (DNA): TGTGCCAGCAGCCCCGGGACTCCAAGGGGCTACACCTTC. It specifies CASSPGTPRGYTF.

The rearrangement joins TRBV10-3 to TRBJ1-4; 7 bases align to TRBD1. Germline CDR1 reads ENHRY; CDR2 reads SYGVKD. The CDR3 runs to 16 residues. V lost 3 bases to trimming and J lost 2 bases; unmatched junction nucleotides: 6. The chain's CDR3 is CAISDSQGGTNEKLFF. Written as DNA, the CDR3 is TGTGCCATCAGTGACTCTCAGGGGGGTACTAATGAAAAACTGTTTTTT.

This clone was recorded only once. The chain employs TRBV29-1 and TRBJ1-2; D possibly corresponds to TRBD1 (5 bases). The V gene's germline CDR1 is SQVTM and CDR2 ANQGSEA. The V end was cut by 6 bases, the J end by 1 base, with 9 bases between. The CDR3 covers 12 residues. This CDR3 reads CSVVQVNYGYTF. The CDR3 DNA follows: TGCAGCGTGGTACAGGTTAACTATGGCTACACCTTC.